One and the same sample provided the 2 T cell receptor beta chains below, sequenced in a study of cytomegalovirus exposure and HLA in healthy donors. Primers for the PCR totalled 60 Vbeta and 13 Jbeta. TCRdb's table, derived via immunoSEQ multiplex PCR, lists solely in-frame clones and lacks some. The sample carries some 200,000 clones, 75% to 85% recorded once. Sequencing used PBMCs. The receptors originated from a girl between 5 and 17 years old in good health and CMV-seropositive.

The CDR3 DNA reads TGTGCCAGCAGTGAAGCGGCGACCGGGACAGCCCTAGGAGGCTATGGCTACACCTTC. Translation gives CASSEAATGTALGGYGYTF. The chain employs TRBV2 and TRBJ1-2; TRBD1 agrees at 7 bases. V was clipped by 0 bases and J by 4 bases; unmatched bases: 17. CDR3 length: 19 amino acids. Germline V gene lookup returns CDR1 SNHLY and CDR2 FYNNEI.

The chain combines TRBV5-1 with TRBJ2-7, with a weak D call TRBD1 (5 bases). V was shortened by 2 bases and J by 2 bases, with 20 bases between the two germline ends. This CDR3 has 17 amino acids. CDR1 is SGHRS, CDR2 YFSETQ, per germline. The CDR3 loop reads CASSFGAAIGTAYEQYF. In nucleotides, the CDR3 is TGCGCCAGCAGCTTTGGGGCGGCAATCGGTACGGCCTACGAGCAGTACTTC.